This TCR beta chain derives from a study of identical twins. A word on this clonotype: Its antigen is not known.

The study's findings and limits: Surplus twin overlap in beta out-of-frame sequences was less pronounced. The authors noted that invariant MAIT and iNKT cells could partly confound zero-insertion analyses.

Template switching supplied a universal primer site; unique molecular identifiers were carried on the cDNA. TCRdb reanalysed the 5' RACE reads using MiXCR and keeps one entry per CDR3 protein. Here the sample spans 450,000 or so distinct CDR3 sequences, approximately 15% being singletons. There are 18 residues in the CDR3. CDR1 is MDHEN and CDR2 is SYDVKM in the germline V gene. Trimming cost V 5 bases and J 0 bases; bases outside gene matches: 10. These data were also reused for a study on yellow fever vaccine responses in identical twins. That study reports: Twins' T cell vaccine responses reportedly looked partly convergent, partly personalized.

Material: CD4+ T cells sorted from blood. The V call is TRBV28, the J call TRBJ2-6; TRBD2 aligns across 7 bases. This receptor was identified in a young woman in good health. Written as DNA, the CDR3 is TGTGCCAGCAGTCAGACAGCGGGGCTCGGCTCTGGGGCCAACGTCCTGACTTTC. It specifies CASSQTAGLGSGANVLTF.